The T cell receptor (beta chain) described here comes from a study of shared clonotypes between healthy human individuals. Study at large: Two women and a few men aged 18 to 49 served as donors.

General observations from the study: Some naive CD4 clonotypes, roughly 4.5%, turned up in common across several donors. Researchers found naive subsets generally carried larger estimated richness than memory subsets.

This clone was seen a single time. The antigen is undetermined. Splitting the CD4+ cells yielded a CD45RA+ naive subset and a CD45RA-negative memory subset. Using immunoSEQ multiplex PCR, the repertoire was profiled, and TCRdb retains in-frame clones only, with some absent. This table has millions of clones, about 92% appearing once. The CDR3 has 16 amino acids. The germline V gene encodes CDR1 SGHRS and CDR2 YFSETQ. V shed 4 bases and J shed 2 bases, with 18 bases lying between them. The origin of this receptor is a man younger than 35 in good health. V usage is TRBV5-1 and J usage is TRBJ2-5; D gene uncertain. The source material was naive CD4+ T cells sorted from blood. Subset of the sample: CD45RA+ positively selected. CDR3 amino acids: CASSARAQNLQETQYF. CDR3 DNA: TGCGCCAGCAGCGCCCGGGCGCAGAACCTTCAAGAGACCCAGTACTTC. The full variable domain, its missing parts supplied by reference TRBV5-1 and TRBJ2-5, is KAGVTQTPRYLIKTRGQQVTLSCSPISGHRSVSWYQQTPGQGLQFLFEYFSETQRNKGNFPGRFSGRQFSNSRSEMNVSTLELGDSALYLCASSARAQNLQETQYFGPGTRLLVL.